This T cell receptor (beta chain) stems from a study of blood T cell repertoires in COVID-19. Generated by immunoSEQ multiplex PCR, the TCRdb table keeps only in-frame clones and is missing some. The data contain about 260,000 clones, about 83% of them seen just once; the ten biggest clones take up roughly 2%. J was trimmed by 4 bases and V by 4 bases; bases with no gene match: 0. This CDR3 has 13 residues. Germline lookup yields CDR1 LGHDT and CDR2 YNNKEL (reference sequence). V gene TRBV3-1 (or the pseudogene TRBV3-2) combines with J gene TRBJ1-4, with 7 bases matching TRBD1. This clonotype was sampled from a woman aged 50 to 60 who had recovered from COVID-19. Specimen: PBMCs or T cells enriched from blood (not recorded which). The CDR3 nucleotides are TGTGCCAGCAGCCGACAGGGTAATGAAAAACTGTTTTTT. Translated: CASSRQGNEKLFF.